Presented here are 5 T cell receptor beta chains from one specimen sequenced in a study of PD-L1 blockade in urothelial cancer. Profiling relied on immunoSEQ multiplex PCR, and the TCRdb table lists in-frame clones only, not all of them. The sample comprises fewer than 35,000 clones, about 90% of which are singletons, and 3% to 4% rests with the top ten. Source: PBMCs, taken around atezolizumab (anti-PD-L1) treatment. All receptors come from a man aged 45 to 65 with urothelial cancer.

The genes are TRBV12-5 and TRBJ2-3; 12 bases match TRBD2. The CDR3 sequence is 21 residues long. With 4 bases clipped from V and 1 base from J, the junction kept 18 bases outside the gene matches. Per germline, CDR1 LGHNT and CDR2 FRNRAP. DNA for the CDR3: TGTGCTAGTGGTTCCCCCACATCCGGGACTAGCGGGCGTTTAGGCACAGATACGCAGTATTTT. Residues: CASGSPTSGTSGRLGTDTQYF.

CDR3 sequence reads: CASSPLGPGQGNYGYTF. DNA of the CDR3: TGTGCCAGCTCACCACTGGGACCGGGACAGGGGAACTATGGCTACACCTTC. V gene TRBV18 combines with J gene TRBJ1-2; TRBD1 matches 10 bases. The CDR3 is 17 residues long. The germline CDR1 and CDR2 sequences are KGHSH and LQKENI. Losses at the gene ends were 1 base for V and 2 bases for J; bases not matched to a gene: 7.

The V call is TRBV6-1, the J call TRBJ2-7, with D tentatively TRBD1 (6 bases). The ends were cut back, 3 bases at V and 1 base at J, with 10 bases in the middle. Germline V lookup: CDR1 MNHNS, CDR2 SASEGT. The CDR3 has 14 amino acids. Here the CDR3 DNA reads TGTGCCAGCAGTGAGAATCAGGGGTCCTACGAGCAGTACTTC. It yields the protein CASSENQGSYEQYF.

This clone is deemed large (0.1 to 1%). V and J are TRBV6-1 and TRBJ2-7; 13 positions match TRBD2. The CDR3 runs to 20 residues. The germline V gene encodes CDR1 MNHNS and CDR2 SASEGT. The V and J ends lost 3 bases and 6 bases, in that order; junction bases with no gene match: 20. CDR3 coding DNA: TGTGCCAGCAGTGAGGTGGTTGGAGCCGGGACTAGCGGGAATGCAATCGAGCAGTACTTC. It specifies CASSEVVGAGTSGNAIEQYF.

The chain uses TRBV18 and TRBJ2-5, with 7 bases lining up with TRBD1. The CDR3 has 17 residues. Germline V gene data show CDR1 as KGHSH and CDR2 as LQKENI. V trimming: 3 bases; J trimming: 1 base; junction bases outside the gene matches: 11. The DNA for the CDR3 is TGTGCCAGCTCACCCCCCCAGACAGGGAGTGGCCAAGAGACCCAGTACTTC. Its translation: CASSPPQTGSGQETQYF.